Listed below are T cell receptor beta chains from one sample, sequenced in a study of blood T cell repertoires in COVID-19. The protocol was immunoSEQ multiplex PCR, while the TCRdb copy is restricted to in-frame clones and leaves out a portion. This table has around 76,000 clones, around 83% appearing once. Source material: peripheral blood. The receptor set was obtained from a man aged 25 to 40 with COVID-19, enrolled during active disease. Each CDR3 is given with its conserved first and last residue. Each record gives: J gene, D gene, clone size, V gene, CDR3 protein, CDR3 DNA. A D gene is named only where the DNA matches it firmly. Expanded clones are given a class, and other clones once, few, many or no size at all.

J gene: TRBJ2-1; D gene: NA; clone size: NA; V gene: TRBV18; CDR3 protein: CASSPRRSVSSYNEQFF; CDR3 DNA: TGTGCCAGCTCACCAAGGCGTAGCGTTAGCTCCTACAATGAGCAGTTCTTC
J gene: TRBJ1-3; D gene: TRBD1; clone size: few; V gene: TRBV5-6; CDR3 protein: CASSLLKGARGNTIYF; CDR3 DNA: TGTGCCAGCAGCTTGTTGAAGGGGGCGCGAGGAAACACCATATATTTT
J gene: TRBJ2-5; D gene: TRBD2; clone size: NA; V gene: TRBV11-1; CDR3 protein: CASTTRTSVYQETQYF; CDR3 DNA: TGTGCCAGCACCACCCGGACTAGCGTCTACCAAGAGACCCAGTACTTC
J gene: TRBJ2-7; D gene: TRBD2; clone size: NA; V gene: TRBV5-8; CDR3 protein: CASSRGLAGAYEQYF; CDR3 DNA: TGTGCCAGCAGCCGAGGACTAGCGGGAGCCTACGAGCAGTACTTC
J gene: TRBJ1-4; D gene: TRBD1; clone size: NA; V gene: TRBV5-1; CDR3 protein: CASSTGTGNEKLFF; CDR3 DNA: TGCGCCAGCAGCACAGGGACAGGGAACGAAAAACTGTTTTTT
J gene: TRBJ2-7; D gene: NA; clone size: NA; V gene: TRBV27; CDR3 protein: CASSRTSSGYYEQYF; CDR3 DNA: TGTGCCAGCAGCAGAACTAGCTCCGGCTACTACGAGCAGTACTTC
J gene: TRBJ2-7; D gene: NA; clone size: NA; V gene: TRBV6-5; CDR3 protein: CASSSRQYEQYF; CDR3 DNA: TGTGCCAGCAGTTCCCGACAGTACGAGCAGTACTTC
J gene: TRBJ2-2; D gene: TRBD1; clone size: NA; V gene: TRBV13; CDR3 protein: CASSYGQGSSGELFF; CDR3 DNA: TGTGCCAGCAGCTACGGACAGGGGTCAAGCGGGGAGCTGTTTTTT
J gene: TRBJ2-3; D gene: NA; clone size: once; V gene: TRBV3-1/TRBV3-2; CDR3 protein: CASSQEQADTQYF; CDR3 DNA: TGTGCCAGCAGCCAAGAACAGGCAGATACGCAGTATTTT
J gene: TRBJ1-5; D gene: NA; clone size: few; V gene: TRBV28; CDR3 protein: CAEARQGNQPQHF; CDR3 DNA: TGTGCCGAGGCACGACAGGGCAATCAGCCCCAGCATTTT
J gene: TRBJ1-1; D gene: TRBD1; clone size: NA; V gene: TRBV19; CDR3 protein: CASRSFRDSNTEAFF; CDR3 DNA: TGTGCCAGTAGATCCTTCCGGGACAGCAACACTGAAGCTTTCTTT
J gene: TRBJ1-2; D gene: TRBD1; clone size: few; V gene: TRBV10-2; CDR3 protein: CASSRDRTYVRYTF; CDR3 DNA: TGCGCCAGCAGTAGGGACAGAACCTATGTACGCTACACCTTC
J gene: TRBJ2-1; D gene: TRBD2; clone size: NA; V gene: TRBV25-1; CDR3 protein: CASSERPAAGVSNEQFF; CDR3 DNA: TGTGCCAGCAGTGAACGCCCCGCCGCGGGAGTTAGCAATGAGCAGTTCTTC
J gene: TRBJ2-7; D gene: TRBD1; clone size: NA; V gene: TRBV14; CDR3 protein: CASSQDPGQGDEQYF; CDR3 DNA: TGTGCCAGCAGCCAAGACCCGGGACAGGGGGACGAGCAGTACTTC
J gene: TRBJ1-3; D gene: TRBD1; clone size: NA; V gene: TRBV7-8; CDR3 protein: CASSHRGSGNTIYF; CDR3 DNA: TGTGCCAGCAGTCACAGGGGATCGGGAAACACCATATATTTT
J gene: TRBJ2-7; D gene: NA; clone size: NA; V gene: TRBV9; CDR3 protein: CASSASQGGYEQYF; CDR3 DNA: TGTGCCAGCAGCGCATCGCAGGGTGGGTACGAGCAGTACTTC
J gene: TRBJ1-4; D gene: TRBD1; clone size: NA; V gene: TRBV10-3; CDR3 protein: CAISDIGQGEKLFF; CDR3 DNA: TGTGCCATCAGTGATATCGGACAGGGAGAAAAACTGTTTTTT
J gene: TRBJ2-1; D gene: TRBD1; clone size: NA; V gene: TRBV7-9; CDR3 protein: CASSADRGNYNEQFF; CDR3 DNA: TGTGCCAGCAGCGCCGACAGGGGGAATTACAATGAGCAGTTCTTC
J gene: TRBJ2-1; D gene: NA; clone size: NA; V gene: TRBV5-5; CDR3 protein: CASSLSYGSYNEQFF; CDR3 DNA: TGTGCCAGCAGCTTGAGTTACGGCTCCTACAATGAGCAGTTCTTC
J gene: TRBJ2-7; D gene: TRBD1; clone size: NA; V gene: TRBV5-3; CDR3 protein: CARSYPTGGFLPYEQYF; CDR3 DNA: TGTGCCAGAAGCTACCCGACAGGGGGCTTTTTACCCTACGAGCAGTACTTC
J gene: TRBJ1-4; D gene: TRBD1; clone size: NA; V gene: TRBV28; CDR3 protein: CASSPWDRYAEKLFF; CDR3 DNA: TGTGCCAGCAGTCCGTGGGACAGGTATGCTGAAAAACTGTTTTTT
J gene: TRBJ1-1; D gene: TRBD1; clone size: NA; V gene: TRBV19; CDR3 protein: CASSPRQGKGAEAFF; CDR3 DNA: TGTGCCAGTAGTCCGCGACAGGGTAAGGGAGCTGAAGCTTTCTTT
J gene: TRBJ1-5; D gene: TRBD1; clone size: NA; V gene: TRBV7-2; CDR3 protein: CASSPGDSANQPQHF; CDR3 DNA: TGTGCCAGCAGCCCGGGGGACAGCGCGAATCAGCCCCAGCATTTT
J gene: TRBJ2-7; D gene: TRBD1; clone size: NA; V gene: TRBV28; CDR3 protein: CASSSGTVAYEQYF; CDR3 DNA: TGTGCCAGCAGTTCCGGGACAGTTGCCTACGAGCAGTACTTC
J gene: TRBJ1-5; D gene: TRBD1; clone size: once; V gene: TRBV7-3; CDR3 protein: CASSLTGGAGQPQHF; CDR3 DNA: TGTGCCAGCAGTCTGACAGGGGGCGCAGGCCAGCCCCAGCATTTT
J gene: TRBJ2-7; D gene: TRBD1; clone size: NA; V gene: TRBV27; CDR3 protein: CASSLNRGYEQYF; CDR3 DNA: TGTGCCAGCAGCCTCAACAGGGGCTACGAGCAGTACTTC
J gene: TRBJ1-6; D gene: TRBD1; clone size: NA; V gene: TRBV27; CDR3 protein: CATRSEGQGNSPLHF; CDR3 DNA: TGTGCCACCCGCTCCGAAGGACAGGGTAATTCACCCCTCCACTTT
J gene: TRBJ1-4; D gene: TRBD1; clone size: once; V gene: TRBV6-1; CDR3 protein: CASSKQGASEKLFF; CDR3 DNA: TGTGCCAGCAGTAAACAGGGGGCGAGCGAAAAACTGTTTTTT
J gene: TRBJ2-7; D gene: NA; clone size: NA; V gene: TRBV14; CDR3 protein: CASSEKGEALRHEQYF; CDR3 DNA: TGTGCCAGCAGCGAAAAGGGGGAAGCTTTAAGGCACGAGCAGTACTTC
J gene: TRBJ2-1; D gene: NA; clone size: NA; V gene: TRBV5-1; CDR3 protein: CASSLLTENNEQFF; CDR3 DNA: TGCGCCAGCAGCTTATTGACAGAAAACAATGAGCAGTTCTTC
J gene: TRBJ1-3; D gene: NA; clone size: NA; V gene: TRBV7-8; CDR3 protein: CASSLGGLFGNTIYF; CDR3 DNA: TGTGCCAGCAGCCTAGGAGGGTTATTTGGAAACACCATATATTTT
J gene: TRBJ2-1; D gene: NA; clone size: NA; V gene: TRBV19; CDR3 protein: CASSGEGKQFF; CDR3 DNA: TGTGCCAGTAGTGGAGAGGGTAAGCAGTTCTTC
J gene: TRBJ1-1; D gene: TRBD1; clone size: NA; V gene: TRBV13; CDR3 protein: CASSAGTGVNTEAFF; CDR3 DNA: TGTGCCAGCAGCGCGGGGACAGGGGTGAACACTGAAGCTTTCTTT
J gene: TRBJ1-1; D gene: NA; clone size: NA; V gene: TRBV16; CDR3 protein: CASSPTVMNTEAFF; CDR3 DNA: TGTGCCAGCAGCCCCACGGTGATGAACACTGAAGCTTTCTTT
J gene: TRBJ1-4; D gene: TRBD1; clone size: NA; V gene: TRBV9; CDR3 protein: CASSVAGQAKNEKLFF; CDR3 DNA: TGTGCCAGCAGCGTAGCAGGACAGGCTAAGAATGAAAAACTGTTTTTT
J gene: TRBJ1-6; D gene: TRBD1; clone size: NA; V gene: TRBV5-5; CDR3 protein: CASTAGTEHSPLHF; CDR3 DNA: TGTGCCAGCACCGCCGGGACAGAGCATTCACCCCTCCACTTT
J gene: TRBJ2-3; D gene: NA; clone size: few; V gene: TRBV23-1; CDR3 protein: CASSRLQGAGDTQYF; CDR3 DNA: TGCGCCAGCAGTCGCCTACAGGGTGCTGGAGATACGCAGTATTTT
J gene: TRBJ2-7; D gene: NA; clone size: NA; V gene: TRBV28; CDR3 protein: CASSRTRFHEQYF; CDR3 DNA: TGTGCCAGCAGCCGTACTAGGTTCCACGAGCAGTACTTC
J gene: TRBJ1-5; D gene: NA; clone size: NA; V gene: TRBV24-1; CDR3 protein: CATSDRRGGVQPQHF; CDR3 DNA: TGTGCCACCAGTGATAGAAGGGGAGGGGTTCAGCCCCAGCATTTT
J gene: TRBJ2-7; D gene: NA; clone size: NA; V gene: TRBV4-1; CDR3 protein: CASSQDFRGGYEQYF; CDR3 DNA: TGCGCCAGCAGCCAAGATTTTAGGGGAGGATACGAGCAGTACTTC
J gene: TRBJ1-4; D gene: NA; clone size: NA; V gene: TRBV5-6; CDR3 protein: CASSLRNEKLFF; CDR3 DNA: TGTGCCAGCAGCTTGCGGAATGAAAAACTGTTTTTT
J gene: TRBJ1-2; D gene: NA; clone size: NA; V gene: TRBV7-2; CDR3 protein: CASSLGGGVGYTF; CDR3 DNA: TGTGCCAGCAGCTTAGGAGGAGGGGTTGGCTACACCTTC
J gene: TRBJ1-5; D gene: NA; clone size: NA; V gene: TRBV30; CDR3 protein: CAWGDTNSNQPQHF; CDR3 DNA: TGTGCCTGGGGGGACACAAATAGCAATCAGCCCCAGCATTTT
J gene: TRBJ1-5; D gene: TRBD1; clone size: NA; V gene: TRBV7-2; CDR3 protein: CASSFTGAGQPQHF; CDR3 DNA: TGTGCCAGCAGTTTTACAGGGGCAGGCCAGCCCCAGCATTTT
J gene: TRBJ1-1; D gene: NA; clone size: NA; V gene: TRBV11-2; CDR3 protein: CASSRGTEAFF; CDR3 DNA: TGTGCCAGCAGTCGGGGCACTGAAGCTTTCTTT
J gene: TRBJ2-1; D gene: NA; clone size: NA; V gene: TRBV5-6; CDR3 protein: CASSLGGGYNEQFF; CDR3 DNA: TGTGCCAGCAGCTTGGGGGGCGGCTACAATGAGCAGTTCTTC
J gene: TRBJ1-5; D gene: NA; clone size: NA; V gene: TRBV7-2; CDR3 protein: CASSSSRHQPQHF; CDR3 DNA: TGTGCCAGCAGCTCGTCGAGGCATCAGCCCCAGCATTTT
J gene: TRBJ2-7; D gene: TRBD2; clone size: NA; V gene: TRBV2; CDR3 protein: CASRTSSGSTGEQYF; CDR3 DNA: TGTGCCAGTAGGACCTCTAGCGGGAGTACGGGCGAGCAGTACTTC
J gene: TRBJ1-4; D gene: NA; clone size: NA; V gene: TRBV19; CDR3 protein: CASRTRNEKLFF; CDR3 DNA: TGTGCCAGTAGGACGAGGAACGAAAAACTGTTTTTT
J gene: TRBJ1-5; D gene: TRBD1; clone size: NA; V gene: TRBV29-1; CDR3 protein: CSAADRASNQPQHF; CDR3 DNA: TGCAGCGCCGCGGACAGGGCGAGCAATCAGCCCCAGCATTTT
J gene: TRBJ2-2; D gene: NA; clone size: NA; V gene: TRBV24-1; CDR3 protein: CATSDLAPGNTGELFF; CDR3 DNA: TGTGCCACCAGTGACCTCGCCCCGGGGAACACCGGGGAGCTGTTTTTT
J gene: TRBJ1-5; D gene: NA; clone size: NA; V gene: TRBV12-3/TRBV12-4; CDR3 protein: CASRKTGDQPQHF; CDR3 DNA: TGTGCCAGCAGGAAGACAGGAGATCAGCCCCAGCATTTT
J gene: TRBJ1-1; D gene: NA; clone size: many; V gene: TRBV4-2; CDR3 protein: CASSQTADRPSEAFF; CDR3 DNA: TGTGCCAGCAGCCAGACTGCTGACAGGCCCAGTGAAGCTTTCTTT
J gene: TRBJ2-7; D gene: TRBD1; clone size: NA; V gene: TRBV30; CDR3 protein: CAWSLDRGVLKQYF; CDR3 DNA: TGTGCCTGGAGCCTGGACAGGGGAGTTTTAAAGCAGTACTTC
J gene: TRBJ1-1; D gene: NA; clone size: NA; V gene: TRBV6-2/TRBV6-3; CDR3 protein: CASSYSANTEAFF; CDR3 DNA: TGTGCCAGCAGTTACTCGGCGAACACTGAAGCTTTCTTT
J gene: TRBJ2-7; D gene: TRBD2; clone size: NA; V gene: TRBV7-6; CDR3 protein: CASSPRTSGSRDEQYF; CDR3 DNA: TGTGCCAGCAGCCCCCGGACTAGCGGGAGCCGGGACGAGCAGTACTTC
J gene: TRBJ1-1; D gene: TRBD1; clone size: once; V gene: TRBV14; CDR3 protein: CASSRSRDRVTEAFF; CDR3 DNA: TGTGCCAGCAGCCGAAGCCGGGACAGGGTCACTGAAGCTTTCTTT